This T cell receptor beta chain was captured in a study of neurological immune-mediated disorders. Findings of the study overall: HTLV-1-associated myelopathy ranked highest for TCR clonal expansion and multiple sclerosis lowest, beneath healthy controls.

Described time point: longitudinal time-point 3. Unsorted libraries were derived from 2 million PBMCs stored at -80 C. As for this clonotype: Its antigen is unknown.

The authors made cDNA by 5'RACE with 10-nucleotide random UMIs. MiXCR was run by TCRdb on the 5' RACE reads, yielding one entry per CDR3 protein. Of 93,000 or so distinct CDR3 sequences listed, approximately 10% are singletons. V was shortened by 0 bases and J by 1 base, with 10 bases between the two germline ends. Germline V CDR1 and CDR2: LGHDT, YNNKEL (reference sequence). There are 15 residues in the CDR3. V gene TRBV3-1 combines with J gene TRBJ2-7, with unresolved D. The sample comprised PBMCs. This sequence originates from a female donor with HTLV-1-associated myelopathy (HAM/TSP). Here the CDR3 reads CASSQEAGRSYEQYF. DNA for the CDR3: TGTGCCAGCAGCCAAGAGGCAGGCCGATCCTACGAGCAGTACTTC.